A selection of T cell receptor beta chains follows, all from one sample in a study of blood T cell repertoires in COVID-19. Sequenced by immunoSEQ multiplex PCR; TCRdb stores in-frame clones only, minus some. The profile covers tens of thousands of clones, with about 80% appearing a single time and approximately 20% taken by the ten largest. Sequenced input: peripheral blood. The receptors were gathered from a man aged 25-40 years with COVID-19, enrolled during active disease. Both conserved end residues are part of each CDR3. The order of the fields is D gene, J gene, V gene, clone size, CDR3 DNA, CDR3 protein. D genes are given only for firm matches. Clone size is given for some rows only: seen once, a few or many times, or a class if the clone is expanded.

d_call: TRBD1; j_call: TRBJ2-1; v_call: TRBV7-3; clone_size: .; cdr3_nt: TGTGCCAGCAGCCTAAACGGCCAGGGACAGGTCTCCTACAATGAGCAGTTCTTC; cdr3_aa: CASSLNGQGQVSYNEQFF
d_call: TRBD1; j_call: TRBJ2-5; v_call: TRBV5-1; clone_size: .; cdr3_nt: TGCGCCAGCAGACCCGGGACAGAAGAGACCCAGTACTTC; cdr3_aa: CASRPGTEETQYF
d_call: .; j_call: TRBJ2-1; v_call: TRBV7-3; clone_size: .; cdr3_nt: TGTGCCAGCAGCCAATACCAGGGTAGTGAGCAGTTCTTC; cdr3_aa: CASSQYQGSEQFF
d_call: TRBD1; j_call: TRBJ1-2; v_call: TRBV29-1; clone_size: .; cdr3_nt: TGCAGCGTTGACGGGACAGGGAACGATGGCTACACCTTC; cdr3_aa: CSVDGTGNDGYTF
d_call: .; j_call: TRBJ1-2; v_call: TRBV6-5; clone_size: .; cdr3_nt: TGTGCCAGCAGCGAGTCCAGGACAGTCAACTATGGCTACACCTTC; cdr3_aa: CASSESRTVNYGYTF
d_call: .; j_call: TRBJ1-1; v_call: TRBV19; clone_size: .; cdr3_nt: TGTGCCAGTAGTATAGATCGGGAGGGAACTGAAGCTTTCTTT; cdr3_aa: CASSIDREGTEAFF
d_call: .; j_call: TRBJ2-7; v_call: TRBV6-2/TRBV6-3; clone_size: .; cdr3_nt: TGTGCCAGCAGTCCCCCGCGGAGGGGAGGTTTCTACGAGCAGTACTTC; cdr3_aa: CASSPPRRGGFYEQYF
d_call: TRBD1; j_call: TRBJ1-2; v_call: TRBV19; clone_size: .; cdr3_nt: TGTGCCAGTAGTATGTCTGGACAGGGAGGCTACACCTTC; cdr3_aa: CASSMSGQGGYTF
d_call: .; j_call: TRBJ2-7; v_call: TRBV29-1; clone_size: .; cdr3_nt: TGCAGCGTTGTAGGGGTCGCGGGACAGTCTTCCGACGAGCAGTACTTC; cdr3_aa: CSVVGVAGQSSDEQYF
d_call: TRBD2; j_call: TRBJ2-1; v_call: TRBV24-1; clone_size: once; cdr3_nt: TGTGCCACCAGTGATCACCGACTAGCGGGGGGTTACAATGAGCAGTTCTTC; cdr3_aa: CATSDHRLAGGYNEQFF
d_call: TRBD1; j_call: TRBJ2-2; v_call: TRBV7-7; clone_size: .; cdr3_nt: TGTGCCAGCAGCTTGGGACAGGGTGGCACCGGGGAGCTGTTTTTT; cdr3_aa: CASSLGQGGTGELFF
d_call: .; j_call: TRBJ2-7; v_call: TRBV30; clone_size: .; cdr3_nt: TGTGCCTGGAGTAAAGGGGCAGATTACGAGCAGTACTTC; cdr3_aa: CAWSKGADYEQYF
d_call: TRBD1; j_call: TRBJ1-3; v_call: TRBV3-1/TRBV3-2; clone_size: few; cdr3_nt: TGTGCCAGCAGCCTCTCCTCCGACAGGGGTCACACCATATATTTT; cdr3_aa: CASSLSSDRGHTIYF
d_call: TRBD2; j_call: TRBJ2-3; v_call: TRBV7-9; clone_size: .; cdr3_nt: TGTGCCAGCAGCTCCAGCGGGGGGTACTCAGATACGCAGTATTTT; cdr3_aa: CASSSSGGYSDTQYF
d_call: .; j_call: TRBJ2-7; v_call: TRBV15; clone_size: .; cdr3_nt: TGTGCCACCAGCAGAGATGGGGCCACCTACGAGCAGTACTTC; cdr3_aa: CATSRDGATYEQYF
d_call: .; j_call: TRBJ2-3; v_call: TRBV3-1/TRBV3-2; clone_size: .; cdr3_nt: TGTGCCAGCAGCCAAGATCCTCGGAGTACGCAGTATTTT; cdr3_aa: CASSQDPRSTQYF
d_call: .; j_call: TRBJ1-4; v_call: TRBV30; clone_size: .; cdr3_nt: TGTGCCTGGAGTAAGCAGGGCGGTGCAACTAATGAAAAACTGTTTTTT; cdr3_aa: CAWSKQGGATNEKLFF
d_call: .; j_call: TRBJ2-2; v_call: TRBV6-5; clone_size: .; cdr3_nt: TGTGCCAGCAGTTTTAGTAACACCGGGGAGCTGTTTTTT; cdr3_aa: CASSFSNTGELFF
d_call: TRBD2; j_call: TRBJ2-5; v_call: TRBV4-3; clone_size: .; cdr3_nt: TGCGCCAGCAGCCACAACATGTGGCGGGGGAAATACCAAGAGACCCAGTACTTC; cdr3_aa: CASSHNMWRGKYQETQYF
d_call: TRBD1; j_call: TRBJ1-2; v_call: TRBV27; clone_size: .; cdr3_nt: TGTGCCAGCAGTACACAACAGGGGGCGAACTATGGCTACACCTTC; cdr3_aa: CASSTQQGANYGYTF
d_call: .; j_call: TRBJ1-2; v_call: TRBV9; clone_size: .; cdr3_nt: TGTGCCAGCAGCGTGGGGGGGTCTAACTATGGCTACACCTTC; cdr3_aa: CASSVGGSNYGYTF
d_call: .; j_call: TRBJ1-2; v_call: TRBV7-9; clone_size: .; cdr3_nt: TGTGCCAGCAGCTTAGTACAGGCAGCTAACTATGGCTACACCTTC; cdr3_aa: CASSLVQAANYGYTF
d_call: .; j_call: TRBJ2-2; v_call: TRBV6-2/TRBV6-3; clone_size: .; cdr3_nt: TGTGCCAGCAGTCTTCGTATCGGGAGGGGGCGGAACACCGGGGAGCTGTTTTTT; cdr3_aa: CASSLRIGRGRNTGELFF
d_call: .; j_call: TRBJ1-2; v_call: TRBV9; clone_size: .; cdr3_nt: TGTGCCAGCAGTGCCACAGGCGCCAACTATGGCTACACCTTC; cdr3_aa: CASSATGANYGYTF
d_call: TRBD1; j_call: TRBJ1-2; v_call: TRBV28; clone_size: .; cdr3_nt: TGTGCCAGCAGTCAACTCGGACAGGGCCTAGGATATTACGGCTACACCTTC; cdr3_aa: CASSQLGQGLGYYGYTF
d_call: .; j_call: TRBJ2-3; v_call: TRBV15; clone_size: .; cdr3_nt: TGTGCCACCAGCAGAGTAGGGGGAGCAGATACGCAGTATTTT; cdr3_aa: CATSRVGGADTQYF
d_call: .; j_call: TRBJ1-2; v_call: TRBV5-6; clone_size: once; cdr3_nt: TGTGCCAGCAGCCCAAACCCACCGGGGGGCAGGAGGGACTATGGCTACACCTTC; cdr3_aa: CASSPNPPGGRRDYGYTF
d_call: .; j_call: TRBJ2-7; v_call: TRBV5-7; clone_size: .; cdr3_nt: TGTGCCAGCAGCTTAAACCCTCCCGGGTACGAGCAGTACTTC; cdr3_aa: CASSLNPPGYEQYF
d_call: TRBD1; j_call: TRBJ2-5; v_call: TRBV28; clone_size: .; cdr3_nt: TGTGCCAGCAGTTTCTCTACGGGACAGGGGGAGGGAGAGACCCAGTACTTC; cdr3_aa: CASSFSTGQGEGETQYF
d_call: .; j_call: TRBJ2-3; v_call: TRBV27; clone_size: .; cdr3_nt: TGTGCCAGCAGTTTATGGGACACCACAGATACGCAGTATTTT; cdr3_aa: CASSLWDTTDTQYF
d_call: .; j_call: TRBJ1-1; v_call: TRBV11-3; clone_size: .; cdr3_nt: TGTGCCAGCAGCTTCCCTGCGTCGAACACTGAAGCTTTCTTT; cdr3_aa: CASSFPASNTEAFF
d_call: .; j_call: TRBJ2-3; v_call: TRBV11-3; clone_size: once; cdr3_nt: TGTGCCAGCAGCCCCCGGACAGGCACAGATACGCAGTATTTT; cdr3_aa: CASSPRTGTDTQYF
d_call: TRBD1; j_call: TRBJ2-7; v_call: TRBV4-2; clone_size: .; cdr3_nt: TGTGCCAGCAGCCCGGACAGGGGCACTCCCTACGAGCAGTACTTC; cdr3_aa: CASSPDRGTPYEQYF
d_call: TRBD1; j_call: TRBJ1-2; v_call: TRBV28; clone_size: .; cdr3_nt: TGTGCCAGCAGCCGACACAGACAGGGTCGTTACTATGGCTACACCTTC; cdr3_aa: CASSRHRQGRYYGYTF
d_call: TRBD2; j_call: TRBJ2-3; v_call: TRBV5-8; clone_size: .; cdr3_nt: TGTGCCAGCAGCTTGGATAGCGGGCCTAGCACAGATACGCAGTATTTT; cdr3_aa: CASSLDSGPSTDTQYF
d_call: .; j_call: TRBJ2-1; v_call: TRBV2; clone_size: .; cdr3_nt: TGTGCCAGCAGTGGTGATAGCAGAGCCTTCTACAATGAGCAGTTCTTC; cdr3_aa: CASSGDSRAFYNEQFF
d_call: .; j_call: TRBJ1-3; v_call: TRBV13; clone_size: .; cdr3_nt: TGTGCCAGCAGCTCGTACACAGGAAACACCATATATTTT; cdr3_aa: CASSSYTGNTIYF
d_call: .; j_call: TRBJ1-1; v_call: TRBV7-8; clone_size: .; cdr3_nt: TGTGCCAGCAGCTTAAGTGTTAGGGGACAAGAGGAAGCTTTCTTT; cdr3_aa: CASSLSVRGQEEAFF
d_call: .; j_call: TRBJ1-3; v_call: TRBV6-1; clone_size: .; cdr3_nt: TGTGCCAGCAGTGCCCAAGACAGGTTGTCTGGAAACACCATATATTTT; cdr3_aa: CASSAQDRLSGNTIYF
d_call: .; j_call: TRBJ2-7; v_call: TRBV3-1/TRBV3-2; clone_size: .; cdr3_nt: TGTGCCAGCAGCCAAGAATGGGCAGGTTACTACGAGCAGTACTTC; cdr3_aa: CASSQEWAGYYEQYF
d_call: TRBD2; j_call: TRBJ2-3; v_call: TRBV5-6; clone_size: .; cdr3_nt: TGTGCCAGCAGCTCCCAGGGCGGGGGGCGGTCAGATACGCAGTATTTT; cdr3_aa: CASSSQGGGRSDTQYF
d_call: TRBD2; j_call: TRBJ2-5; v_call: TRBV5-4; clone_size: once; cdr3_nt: TGTGCCAGCAGCTTGCGACTAGCGGGAGAATTGGAGACCCAGTACTTC; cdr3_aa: CASSLRLAGELETQYF
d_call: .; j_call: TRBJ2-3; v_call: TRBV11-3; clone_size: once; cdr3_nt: TGTGCCAGCAGCTTGTGGGGGGTGTCGGAGGAGAGCACAGATACGCAGTATTTT; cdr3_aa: CASSLWGVSEESTDTQYF
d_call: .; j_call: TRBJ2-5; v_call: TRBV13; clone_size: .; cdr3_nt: TGTGCCAGCAGCTTAGAACGGGGGGAGACCCAGTACTTC; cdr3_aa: CASSLERGETQYF
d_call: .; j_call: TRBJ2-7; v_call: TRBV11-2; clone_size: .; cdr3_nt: TGTGCCAGCAGCCACCCGGGACTGAACAATTACGAGCAGTACTTC; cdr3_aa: CASSHPGLNNYEQYF
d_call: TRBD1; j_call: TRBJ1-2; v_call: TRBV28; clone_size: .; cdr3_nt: TGTGCCAGCAGGTCCACTGGACAGGGCTATGGCTACACCTTC; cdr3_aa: CASRSTGQGYGYTF
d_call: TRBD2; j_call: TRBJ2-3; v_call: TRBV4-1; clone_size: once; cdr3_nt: TGCGCCAGCAGCACCACCCTGCGGCGGGGGGATCCAGATACGCAGTATTTT; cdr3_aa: CASSTTLRRGDPDTQYF
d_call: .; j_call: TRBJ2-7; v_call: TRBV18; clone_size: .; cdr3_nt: TGTGCCAGCTCACGAGAGCAGCGCCGCAGCCTACGAGAGCAGTACTTC; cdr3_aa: CASSREQRRSLREQYF
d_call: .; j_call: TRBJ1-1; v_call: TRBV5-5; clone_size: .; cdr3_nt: TGTGCCAGCAGCCTCCGACACCCTGCCCCAATGAACACTGAAGCTTTCTTT; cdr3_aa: CASSLRHPAPMNTEAFF
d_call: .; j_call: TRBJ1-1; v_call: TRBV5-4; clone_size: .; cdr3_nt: TGTGCCAGCAGCTCGGGAATGGGGAACACTGAAGCTTTCTTT; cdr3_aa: CASSSGMGNTEAFF
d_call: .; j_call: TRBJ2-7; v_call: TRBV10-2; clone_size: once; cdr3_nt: TGCGCCAGCAGCCAACCACGAGGGCGGTTTACCGAGCAGTACTTC; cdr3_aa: CASSQPRGRFTEQYF
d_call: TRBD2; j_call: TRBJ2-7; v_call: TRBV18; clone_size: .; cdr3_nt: TGTGCCAGCTCATCTCAGCCGGGACTAGCGGAGTTCCCCTACGAGCAGTACTTC; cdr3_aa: CASSSQPGLAEFPYEQYF
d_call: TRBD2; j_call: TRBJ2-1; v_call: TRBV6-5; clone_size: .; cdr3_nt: TGTGCCAGCAGCTCGACTAGCGGGAGGACTGAGCAGTTCTTC; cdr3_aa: CASSSTSGRTEQFF